The 30 T cell receptor beta chains below all came from one sample that was sequenced in a study of shared clonotypes between healthy human individuals. The data were produced by immunoSEQ multiplex PCR, yet TCRdb's version contains in-frame clones alone and is incomplete. This sample has over 1.5 million clones, with about 98% found just once. What was sequenced was naive CD4+ T cells sorted from blood. The sample's subset: CD45RA+ positively selected. These receptors were collected from a young man in good health.

The chain combines TRBV5-1 with TRBJ2-2, with unresolved D. The CDR3 totals 15 residues. Per the germline V gene, CDR1 is SGHRS and CDR2 is YFSETQ. V shed 0 bases and J shed 9 bases, with 15 bases lying between them. The CDR3 sequence: CASSLEGPDFRELFF. Written as DNA, the CDR3 is TGCGCCAGCAGCTTGGAAGGGCCAGACTTCAGGGAGCTGTTTTTT.

The rearrangement joins TRBV28 to TRBJ2-6, with no clear D. The CDR3 totals 16 residues. The V gene lost 6 bases and the J gene lost 0 bases, with 12 bases spanning the gap. Germline-derived CDR1 and CDR2 are MDHEN and SYDVKM. CDR3 bases: TGTGCCAGCAGCCGATCTATGGTCTCTGGGGCCAACGTCCTGACTTTC. Amino acids: CASSRSMVSGANVLTF. The entire variable domain, with the rest obtained from reference TRBV28 and TRBJ2-6, is as follows: DVKVTQSSRYLVKRTGEKVFLECVQDMDHENMFWYRQDPGLGLRLIYFSYDVKMKEKGDIPEGYSVSREKKERFSLILESASTNQTSMYLCASSRSMVSGANVLTFGAGSRLTVL.

The V call is TRBV9, the J call TRBJ2-3; 7 bases agree with TRBD1. V was pared by 0 bases and J by 3 bases, with 10 bases of the junction left unmatched. CDR3 length: 17 amino acids. Germline values: CDR1 SGDLS, CDR2 YYNGEE. CDR3 sequence: CASSVDIPGQPTDTQYF. CDR3 in DNA: TGTGCCAGCAGCGTAGATATTCCGGGACAGCCTACAGATACGCAGTATTTT.

The chain recombines TRBV5-1 with TRBJ2-1, with 7 bases fitting TRBD2. Germline CDR1 is SGHRS and CDR2 is YFSETQ. V shed 10 bases and J 0 bases; nucleotides not matched to a gene: 10. CDR3 size: 15 residues. The CDR3 region is CASQWGGNSYNEQFF. The CDR3 DNA follows: TGCGCCTCTCAGTGGGGGGGAAACTCCTACAATGAGCAGTTCTTC.

As for this clone: This specimen includes other DNA sequences encoding the same CDR3. The chain is built from TRBV5-1 and TRBJ2-5; D possibly matches TRBD1 or TRBD2 (5 bases each). This CDR3 region has 13 residues. Germline V gene sequence: CDR1 SGHRS, CDR2 YFSETQ. V was pared by 0 bases and J by 5 bases, with 8 bases between. CDR3 residues: CASSLGGIETQYF. CDR3 bases: TGCGCCAGCAGCTTGGGGGGGATTGAGACCCAGTACTTC.

This chain joins TRBV2 and TRBJ1-2; 7 bases line up with TRBD1. CDR3 length: 17 residues. V lost 8 bases and J lost 4; bases outside the gene matches: 19. Germline loops: CDR1 SNHLY, CDR2 FYNNEI. CDR3 protein: CASQTKPGGRTSYGYTF. The CDR3 DNA reads TGTGCCAGCCAGACAAAACCAGGGGGTCGGACTAGCTATGGCTACACCTTC.

This chain uses TRBV7-6 with TRBJ2-1, with D unresolved. This CDR3 has 15 amino acids. Trimming left V 2 bases short and J 5 bases short, with 13 bases between. Germline CDR1 is SGHVS and CDR2 is FNYEAQ. CDR3 loop: CASSLSSADNNEQFF. CDR3 DNA sequence: TGTGCCAGCAGCTTATCCTCGGCAGATAACAATGAGCAGTTCTTC.

The V call is TRBV7-9, the J call TRBJ2-3, with D possibly TRBD2 on 5 matching bases. The CDR3 has 16 residues. Trimming took 1 base from V and 0 from J, leaving 11 bases between them. The germline V gene encodes CDR1 SEHNR and CDR2 FQNEAQ (reference sequence). CDR3 DNA: TGTGCCAGCAGCTTAGATTCGGGAATTAGCACAGATACGCAGTATTTT. This codes for CASSLDSGISTDTQYF.

This rearrangement joins TRBV10-3 to TRBJ2-7, with 13 bases lining up with TRBD2. The V gene end was trimmed by 4 bases and the J gene end by 2 bases; junction bases not matched to a gene: 2. The CDR3 is 15 residues long. Germline-derived CDR1 and CDR2 are ENHRY and SYGVKD. Written as DNA, the CDR3 is TGTGCCATCAGTGGGGGGACTAGCGGGACCTACGAGCAGTACTTC. This translates into CAISGGTSGTYEQYF.

The chain is built from TRBV5-1 and TRBJ2-1; 9 bases align to TRBD2. Germline CDR1 is SGHRS and CDR2 is YFSETQ. The CDR3 extends over 15 amino acids. After removal of 3 bases from V and 6 bases from J, the junction contained 7 bases not matched to a gene. The CDR3 here is CASSYSGTSLNEQFF. DNA of the CDR3: TGCGCCAGCAGCTATTCCGGGACTAGCCTCAATGAGCAGTTCTTC. Variable domain in full (rest from reference TRBV5-1 and TRBJ2-1): KAGVTQTPRYLIKTRGQQVTLSCSPISGHRSVSWYQQTPGQGLQFLFEYFSETQRNKGNFPGRFSGRQFSNSRSEMNVSTLELGDSALYLCASSYSGTSLNEQFFGPGTRLTVL.

This chain joins TRBV28 and TRBJ2-3, with 7 bases aligning to TRBD1. CDR1 and CDR2 from the germline V gene are MDHEN and SYDVKM. The CDR3 covers 14 residues. With 6 bases clipped from V and 1 base from J, the junction kept 4 bases outside the gene matches. CDR3: CASRTGARTDTQYF. The DNA for the CDR3 is TGTGCCAGCAGAACAGGGGCGCGCACAGATACGCAGTATTTT.

V usage is TRBV27 and J usage is TRBJ1-1; the D gene is possibly TRBD1 (6 bases). The CDR3 has 16 amino acids. Germline V gene lookup returns CDR1 MNHEY and CDR2 SMNVEV (reference sequence). Trimming took off 3 bases at V and 4 bases at J, with 18 bases between the two ends. The chain's CDR3 is CASSFGGPGPGTEAFF. The DNA of the CDR3 is TGTGCCAGCAGTTTTGGGGGCCCGGGTCCGGGCACTGAAGCTTTCTTT.

The chain combines TRBV5-6 with TRBJ2-2; D gene ambiguous. V lost 1 base to trimming and J lost 2 bases, with 15 bases between them. This CDR3 contains 17 residues. Germline CDR1 SGHDT, CDR2 YYEEEE. This CDR3 is CASSLLKWARNTGELFF. CDR3 nucleotides: TGTGCCAGCAGCTTGTTAAAGTGGGCAAGAAACACCGGGGAGCTGTTTTTT. Filled out from reference TRBV5-6 and TRBJ2-2, the complete variable domain reads DAGVTQSPTHLIKTRGQQVTLRCSPKSGHDTVSWYQQALGQGPQFIFQYYEEEERQRGNFPDRFSGHQFPNYSSELNVNALLLGDSALYLCASSLLKWARNTGELFFGEGSRLTVL.

The genes are TRBV10-3 and TRBJ1-2; D uncertain. Germline values: CDR1 ENHRY, CDR2 SYGVKD. The CDR3 length is 11 residues. Trimming pared 0 bases from V and 5 bases from J, leaving 1 base between. The CDR3 here is CAISESYGYTF. The CDR3 DNA is TGTGCCATCAGTGAGTCGTATGGCTACACCTTC.

About this clone: This sample includes further DNA sequences coding for the same CDR3. The chain carries TRBV7-3 and TRBJ2-3; 8 bases match TRBD2. Germline V lookup: CDR1 SGHTA, CDR2 FQGTGA. CDR3 length equals 16 residues. Trimming took 1 base from V and 1 from J; bases not matched to a gene: 4. The CDR3 sequence: CASSLIAGGGTDTQYF. The CDR3, as DNA: TGTGCCAGCAGCTTAATCGCGGGAGGCGGCACAGATACGCAGTATTTT.

The chain joins TRBV7-3 to TRBJ2-3; D gene ambiguous. The length of the CDR3 is 14 residues. Per the germline V gene, CDR1 is SGHTA and CDR2 is FQGTGA. V lost 4 bases and J 1 base, leaving 9 bases between the germline ends. This CDR3 reads CASSSDLRTDTQYF. The CDR3, as DNA: TGTGCCAGCAGCTCCGATTTGCGCACAGATACGCAGTATTTT. The variable domain in full, completed from reference TRBV7-3 and TRBJ2-3, reads GAGVSQTPSNKVTEKGKYVELRCDPISGHTALYWYRQSLGQGPEFLIYFQGTGAADDSGLPNDRFFAVRPEGSVSTLKIQRTERGDSAVYLCASSSDLRTDTQYFGPGTRLTVL.

This clone turned up a few times. Other DNA sequences within the sample encode an identical CDR3. The CDR3 DNA reads TGTGCCAGCAGTTTACAGGGAAACTATGGCTACACCTTC. Encoded protein: CASSLQGNYGYTF. The chain recombines TRBV28 with TRBJ1-2; D is perhaps TRBD1 (5 bases). The CDR3 is made up of 13 amino acids. CDR1 and CDR2 from the germline V gene are MDHEN and SYDVKM. The V end lost 2 bases, the J end lost 2 bases, and 6 bases lay between the germline ends.

V gene TRBV5-1 combines with J gene TRBJ2-3; D ambiguous. V lost 4 bases to trimming and J lost 6 bases, with 12 bases between them. Germline-derived CDR1 and CDR2 are SGHRS and YFSETQ. The CDR3 has 13 residues. DNA for the CDR3: TGCGCCAGCAGCCCGCAACTATTGGATACGCAGTATTTT. Its protein product is CASSPQLLDTQYF.

The chain carries TRBV7-2 and TRBJ1-4; the D gene is possibly TRBD1 (5 bases). The CDR3 runs 15 residues. Trimming stripped 1 base from V and 8 bases from J, with 14 bases between. Germline assignment: CDR1 SGHTA and CDR2 FQGNSA. CDR3 bases: TGTGCCAGCAGCTTAGATAGGGGAAGAAGGGAAAAACTGTTTTTT. It translates to CASSLDRGRREKLFF.

The chain recombines TRBV9 with TRBJ2-1; 9 bases fit TRBD2. Trimming removed 2 bases from V and 7 bases from J; junction bases left unmatched: 10. Germline-derived CDR1 and CDR2 are SGDLS and YYNGEE. This CDR3 is 16 amino acids long. The DNA of the CDR3 is TGTGCCAGCAGCGTTGGTGCCAGCGGGAGGTTAAATGAGCAGTTCTTC. Residues: CASSVGASGRLNEQFF. Filled out from reference TRBV9 and TRBJ2-1, the complete variable domain reads DSGVTQTPKHLITATGQRVTLRCSPRSGDLSVYWYQQSLDQGLQFLIQYYNGEERAKGNILERFSAQQFPDLHSELNLSSLELGDSALYFCASSVGASGRLNEQFFGPGTRLTVL.

This chain connects TRBV27 to TRBJ2-1; TRBD2 might be the D (7 bases). There are 16 residues in the CDR3. Germline CDR1 reads MNHEY; CDR2 reads SMNVEV (reference sequence). The V gene lost 5 bases and the J gene lost 0 bases, with 14 bases spanning the gap. CDR3 region: CASSPRGGASYNEQFF. CDR3 DNA sequence: TGTGCCAGCAGTCCCCGTGGGGGGGCCTCCTACAATGAGCAGTTCTTC.

The V call is TRBV12-5, the J call TRBJ2-3; TRBD2 agrees at 7 bases. V gave up 3 bases and J gave up 3 bases; unmatched junction bases: 0. The CDR3 has 13 amino acids. The germline gives CDR1 LGHNT, CDR2 FRNRAP. CDR3 in DNA: TGTGCTAGTGGTTTCGGGGGGACAGATACGCAGTATTTT. It yields the protein CASGFGGTDTQYF.

Remarks on this clone: Within the sample, other DNA sequences also encode this same CDR3. The chain uses TRBV5-4 and TRBJ2-5; D is perhaps TRBD2 (5 bases). Germline V CDR1 and CDR2: SGHNT, YYREEE (reference sequence). The length of the CDR3 is 14 residues. Trimming shortened V by 2 bases and J by 5 bases, and 13 bases separated the two germline ends. The CDR3 DNA sequence: TGTGCCAGCAGCTTAGTCGGGGTAGGGGAGACCCAGTACTTC. Amino acid sequence: CASSLVGVGETQYF.

Note on this clone: Other DNA sequences in the sample encode the same CDR3. The chain recombines TRBV9 with TRBJ2-1; D gene uncertain. The length of the CDR3 is 13 residues. V was cut by 0 bases and J by 9 bases, with 10 bases left in between. Germline V gene lookup returns CDR1 SGDLS and CDR2 YYNGEE. The CDR3 nucleotides are TGTGCCAGCAGCGTAGTCGGTGAAGGTGAGCAGTTCTTC. Its protein product is CASSVVGEGEQFF.

The J gene is TRBJ2-5, the V gene TRBV2; D is ambiguous. Trimming shortened V by 6 bases and J by 6 bases, and 14 bases separated the two germline ends. The CDR3 runs 13 residues. The V gene's germline CDR1 is SNHLY and CDR2 FYNNEI. CDR3 nucleotides: TGTGCCAGCAGCCCAGCGACGGCCCAGACCCAGTACTTC. Translating gives CASSPATAQTQYF.

The chain employs TRBV18 and TRBJ1-2; no reliable D call. The CDR3 sequence is 14 residues long. Trimming cost V 0 bases and J 4 bases, with 9 bases left between them. The germline V gene encodes CDR1 KGHSH and CDR2 LQKENI. The CDR3: CASSPPLGGYGYTF. The CDR3 coding sequence is TGTGCCAGCTCACCACCTCTGGGAGGCTATGGCTACACCTTC.

Notes on this clone: This CDR3 is also generated by other DNA sequences in the sample. The gene calls are TRBV10-3 and TRBJ2-7, with D hard to call. Germline V gene lookup returns CDR1 ENHRY and CDR2 SYGVKD. Trimming shortened V by 0 bases and J by 3 bases, and 3 bases separated the two germline ends. The CDR3 is 12 residues long. CDR3 residues: CAISESFYEQYF. The CDR3 DNA reads TGTGCCATCAGTGAGTCTTTCTACGAGCAGTACTTC.

The rearrangement uses TRBV10-3 and TRBJ2-3, with D possibly matching TRBD2 (5 bases). The CDR3 sequence is 15 residues long. Germline CDR1 ENHRY, CDR2 SYGVKD. V dropped 0 bases and J dropped 4 bases, with 11 bases sitting between them. Written as DNA, the CDR3 is TGTGCCATCAGTGAGTCAAGGGAGCGCGCAGATACGCAGTATTTT. Protein sequence: CAISESRERADTQYF.

This chain uses TRBV28 with TRBJ2-5; 7 nucleotides agree with TRBD1. CDR1 is MDHEN and CDR2 is SYDVKM in the germline V gene. The CDR3 length is 14 residues. V dropped 5 bases and J dropped 1; count of bases not matched to a gene: 4. In nucleotides, the CDR3 is TGTGCCAGCAGTCGACAGGGTAGCCAAGAGACCCAGTACTTC. Translation: CASSRQGSQETQYF.

The V gene is TRBV5-1, the J gene TRBJ1-4; 9 positions match TRBD1. The germline V gene encodes CDR1 SGHRS and CDR2 YFSETQ. Germline trimming cut 3 bases from V and 3 bases from J; bases unmatched to any gene: 3. The length of the CDR3 is 15 residues. As DNA, the CDR3 is TGCGCCAGCAGCTACCGGACAGGGGCTAATGAAAAACTGTTTTTT. Protein sequence: CASSYRTGANEKLFF.